This T cell receptor (beta chain) originates from a study of PD-1 blockade in mismatch repair-deficient tumors. Study-level background: Enrolled about 2012-2016, patients had progressing, pretreated mismatch repair-deficient cancers of over nine types.

Mismatch repair deficiency was confirmed in all patients, by PCR or immunohistochemistry. TCRs were sequenced from a few patients responding to pembrolizumab. CDR1 and CDR2 (germline): LNHNV, YYDKDF (reference sequence). The V end was cut by 0 bases, the J end by 2 bases, with 14 bases between. This CDR3 contains 17 residues. This table comes from immunoSEQ multiplex PCR, and its TCRdb copy is limited to in-frame clones, with some not included. The table includes 95,000 to 150,000 clones, more than 85% detected once. This TCR came from an adult with mismatch repair-deficient cancer. The sample in question was peripheral blood, obtained 44 weeks after starting pembrolizumab. The chain joins TRBV15 to TRBJ1-5; D gene ambiguous. The CDR3 DNA sequence: TGTGCCACCAGCAGAGATCGTGGCGGCGGCGGCAATCAGCCCCAGCATTTT. Translation gives CATSRDRGGGGNQPQHF. The entire variable domain, with the rest obtained from reference TRBV15 and TRBJ1-5, is as follows: DAMVIQNPRYQVTQFGKPVTLSCSQTLNHNVMYWYQQKSSQAPKLLFHYYDKDFNNEADTPDNFQSRRPNTSFCFLDIRSPGLGDTAMYLCATSRDRGGGGNQPQHFGDGTRLSIL.